This TCR beta chain was captured in a study of early T cells in non-severe SARS-CoV-2 infection. Turning to the study itself: The sequenced material was bulk RNA from unsorted whole blood, and its chains were unpaired.

This clonotype was seen ten or more times. Individual cDNA molecules were tagged with unique molecular identifiers, the study reported. A single record per CDR3 protein comes from TCRdb applying MiXCR to the 5' RACE reads. The table shows tens of thousands of distinct CDR3 sequences, with around 9.7% occurring only once. The sample was whole blood. This receptor was identified in an adult who was a healthcare worker with PCR-confirmed SARS-CoV-2 infection or an uninfected control (not recorded which).

CDR3 residues: CASSTTDLNEQFF. The CDR3 DNA follows: TGTGCCAGCTCAACGACCGATCTCAATGAGCAGTTCTTC. The gene calls are TRBV18 and TRBJ2-1; D gene uncertain. Germline CDR1 reads KGHSH; CDR2 reads LQKENI. Trimming took off 5 bases at V and 6 bases at J, with 11 bases between the two ends. The CDR3 consists of 13 residues.